This T cell receptor (beta chain) was retrieved from a study of T cell repertoires in cytomegalovirus infection. Turning to the study itself: The study used recently identified HLA-C-restricted and well-studied HLA-B-restricted CMV epitopes. Public TCR beta signatures indicated both CMV infection and matching HLA type.

TCRdb re-derived calls from the reads in MiXCR, one entry per CDR3 protein. The sample carries 700,000 to 950,000 distinct CDR3 sequences, about 31% recorded once. The CDR3 consists of 15 residues. The ends were cut back, 1 base at V and 3 bases at J, with 13 bases in the middle. In germline, CDR1 is DFQATT, CDR2 SNEGSKA (reference sequence). Comment on this clonotype: The target antigen is unknown.

This sequence originates from a human donor in good health (CMV status not recorded). Some clones in this sample may be carry-over from other donors' samples. The input for sequencing was cultured CD8+ T cells from PBMCs, taken from culture after CMV antigen stimulation. The V call is TRBV20-1, the J call TRBJ2-1; either TRBD1 or TRBD2 may supply D (5 bases each). For the CDR3, the DNA is TGCAGTGCTAGAGGGGGGTCCACAGGCTACAATGAGCAGTTCTTC. Translation: CSARGGSTGYNEQFF.